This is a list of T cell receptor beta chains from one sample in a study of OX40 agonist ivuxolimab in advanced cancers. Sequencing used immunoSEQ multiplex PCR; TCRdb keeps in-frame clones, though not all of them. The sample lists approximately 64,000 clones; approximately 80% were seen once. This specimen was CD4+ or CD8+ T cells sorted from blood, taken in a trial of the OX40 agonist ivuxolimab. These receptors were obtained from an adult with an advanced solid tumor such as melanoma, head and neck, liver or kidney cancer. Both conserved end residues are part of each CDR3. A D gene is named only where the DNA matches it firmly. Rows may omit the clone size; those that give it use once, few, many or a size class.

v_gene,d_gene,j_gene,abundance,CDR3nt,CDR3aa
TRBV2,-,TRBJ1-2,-,TGTGCCAGCAGTGAGGGCATCTATGGCTACACCTTC,CASSEGIYGYTF
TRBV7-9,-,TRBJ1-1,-,TGTGCCAGCAGGCCTGCCGACCTGCTTAACACTGAAGCTTTCTTT,CASRPADLLNTEAFF
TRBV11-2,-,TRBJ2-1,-,TGTGCCAGCAGCGGGGGCAGGATGAATGAGCAGTTCTTC,CASSGGRMNEQFF
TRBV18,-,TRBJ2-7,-,TGTGCCAGCTCACCGAGACAGCGAGACGAGCAGTACTTC,CASSPRQRDEQYF
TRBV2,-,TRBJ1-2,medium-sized,TGTGCCAGTACCCAGGGGCACTATGGCTACACCTTC,CASTQGHYGYTF
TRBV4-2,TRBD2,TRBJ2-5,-,TGTGCCAGCAGCCAGACGGCGAGGGGACTAGAAGGGGCTCAAGCGGAGACCCAGTACTTC,CASSQTARGLEGAQAETQYF
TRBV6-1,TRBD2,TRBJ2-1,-,TGTGCCAGCAGGACTAGCGGGGGGGCTCATGAGCAGTTCTTC,CASRTSGGAHEQFF
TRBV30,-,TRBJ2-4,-,TGTGCCTGGAGTGCCATTTTTGGGAACATTCAGTACTTC,CAWSAIFGNIQYF
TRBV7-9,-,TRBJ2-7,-,TGTGCCAGCAGCTTAGTGGCAGCAGCCTACGAGCAGTACTTC,CASSLVAAAYEQYF
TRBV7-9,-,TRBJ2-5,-,TGTGCCAGCAGCCCCGCCTTTGGCGGGTGGGAGACCCAGTACTTC,CASSPAFGGWETQYF
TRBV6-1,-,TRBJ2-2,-,TGTGCCAGCACCCGGGACGGACATTCCGGGGAGCTGTTTTTT,CASTRDGHSGELFF
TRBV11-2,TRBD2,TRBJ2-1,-,TGTGCCAGCAGCCTAAGCGGGATTTACAATGAGCAGTTCTTC,CASSLSGIYNEQFF
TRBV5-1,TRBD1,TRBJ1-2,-,TGCGCCAGCAGCACCACCGGGACAGACTATGGCTACACCTTC,CASSTTGTDYGYTF
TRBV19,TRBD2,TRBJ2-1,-,TGTGCCAGTAGCGGGACTAGCGGGAATCGGGGGCAGTTCTTC,CASSGTSGNRGQFF
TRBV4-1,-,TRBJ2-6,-,TGCGCCAGCAGCCCCGCAGGGCGGTCTGGGGCCAACGTCCTGACTTTC,CASSPAGRSGANVLTF
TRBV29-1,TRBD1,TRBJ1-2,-,TGCAGCGTTGGTGACAGGGGCCTTTATGGCTACACCTTC,CSVGDRGLYGYTF
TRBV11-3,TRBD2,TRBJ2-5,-,TGTGCCAGCAGCTCGAATTGGGGACTATCGGAGACCCAGTACTTC,CASSSNWGLSETQYF
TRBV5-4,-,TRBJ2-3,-,TGTGCCAGCAGCTTGGCGTCTATTCATACGCAGTATTTT,CASSLASIHTQYF
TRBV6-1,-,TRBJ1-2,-,TGTGCCAGCAGTGAAATCGCAGGGGCGGGCTACACCTTC,CASSEIAGAGYTF
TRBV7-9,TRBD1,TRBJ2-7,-,TGTGCCAGCAGCTTTATCGGGACAGCCCCCTACGAGCAGTACTTC,CASSFIGTAPYEQYF
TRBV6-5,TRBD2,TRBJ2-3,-,TGTGCCACTTCTTGGAGCGGGGGAGCAGATACGCAGTATTTT,CATSWSGGADTQYF
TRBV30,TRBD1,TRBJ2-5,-,TGTGCCTGGGAAGGGACAGGAGGTCGCACGACCCAGTACTTC,CAWEGTGGRTTQYF
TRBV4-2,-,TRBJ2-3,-,TGTGCCAGCAGCCAAGACCCAGTTAGGACAGATACGCAGTATTTT,CASSQDPVRTDTQYF
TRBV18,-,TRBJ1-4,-,TGTGCCAGCTCCCTCGACCCCGGGGACGAAAAACTGTTTTTT,CASSLDPGDEKLFF
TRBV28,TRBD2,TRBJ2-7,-,TGTGCCAGCAGCTCTCCGGGACTAGCGGGCTCCTACGAGCAGTACTTC,CASSSPGLAGSYEQYF
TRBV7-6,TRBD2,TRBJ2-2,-,TGTGCCAGCAGCTTAGTCGCTAGCGGGAGTCTGAACTGGAACACCGGGGAGCTGTTTTTT,CASSLVASGSLNWNTGELFF
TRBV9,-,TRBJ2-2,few,TGTGCCAGCATAGGGGGGACCGGGGAGCTGTTTTTT,CASIGGTGELFF
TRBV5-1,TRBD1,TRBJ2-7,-,TGCGCCAGCAGCTTTGGGACAGAATGGTACGAGCAGTACTTC,CASSFGTEWYEQYF
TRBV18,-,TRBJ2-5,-,TGTGCCAGCTCTCTCTTCGCTGGGGAGACCCAGTACTTC,CASSLFAGETQYF
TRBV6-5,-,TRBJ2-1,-,TGTGCCAGCAGGGAGCACAATGAGCAGTTCTTC,CASREHNEQFF
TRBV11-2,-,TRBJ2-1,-,TGTGCCAGCAGCTTAGGATCCCGGATGGGTGAGCAGTTCTTC,CASSLGSRMGEQFF
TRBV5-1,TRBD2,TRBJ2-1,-,TGCGCCAGCAGCAGTAGCGGGAATGGCTACAATGAGCAGTTCTTC,CASSSSGNGYNEQFF
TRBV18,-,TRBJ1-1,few,TGTGCCAGCTCACCGTTACAGATGAACACTGAAGCTTTCTTT,CASSPLQMNTEAFF
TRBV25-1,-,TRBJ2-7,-,TGTGCCAGCAGTGACCAGCGAGGGCCGGCCTACGAGCAGTACTTC,CASSDQRGPAYEQYF
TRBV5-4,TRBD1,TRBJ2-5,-,TGTGCCAGCAGCGGGGGACAGGTGGAAGAGACCCAGTACTTC,CASSGGQVEETQYF
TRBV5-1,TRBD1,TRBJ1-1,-,TGCGCCAGCAGCTTGGGGACAGGGGGTGAAGCTTTCTTT,CASSLGTGGEAFF
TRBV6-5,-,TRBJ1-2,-,TGTGCCAGCAGTTACAGTAGCAGTCGTTTAGGCTACACCTTC,CASSYSSSRLGYTF
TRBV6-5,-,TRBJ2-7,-,TGTGCCAGCAGTTACGACGGTCCCTACGAGCAGTACTTC,CASSYDGPYEQYF
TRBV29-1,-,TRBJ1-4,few,TGCAGCGTCAGGGGAGGTGAAAAACTGTTTTTT,CSVRGGEKLFF
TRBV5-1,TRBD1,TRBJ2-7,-,TGCGCCAGCAGCTCCGGGACAGGGGCCTACGAGCAGTACTTC,CASSSGTGAYEQYF